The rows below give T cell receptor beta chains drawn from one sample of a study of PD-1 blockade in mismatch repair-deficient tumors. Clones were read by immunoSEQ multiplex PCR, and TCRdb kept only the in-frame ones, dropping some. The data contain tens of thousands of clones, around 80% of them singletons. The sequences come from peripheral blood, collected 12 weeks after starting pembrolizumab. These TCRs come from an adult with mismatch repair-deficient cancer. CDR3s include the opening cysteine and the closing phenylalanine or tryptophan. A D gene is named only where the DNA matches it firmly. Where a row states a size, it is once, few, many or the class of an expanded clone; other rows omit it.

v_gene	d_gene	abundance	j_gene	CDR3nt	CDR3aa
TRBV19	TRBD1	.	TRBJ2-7	TGTGCCAGTAGTTCCATCACTACCGGGACAGCCGAGCAGTACTTC	CASSSITTGTAEQYF
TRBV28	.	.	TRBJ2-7	TGTGCCAGCAGTCCTCCAGGGGGGTTCACCTACGAGCAGTACTTC	CASSPPGGFTYEQYF
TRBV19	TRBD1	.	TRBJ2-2	TGTGCCAGTATGTGGGACAGGGAAAACACCGGGGAGCTGTTTTTT	CASMWDRENTGELFF
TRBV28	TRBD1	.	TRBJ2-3	TGTGCCAGCAGTCCGCGCGACAGGGGGTGGAACACAGATACGCAGTATTTT	CASSPRDRGWNTDTQYF
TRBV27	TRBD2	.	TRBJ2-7	TGTGCCAGCAGTAGGCCCGGGACTAGCGGGAGCGGGGAGCAGTACTTC	CASSRPGTSGSGEQYF
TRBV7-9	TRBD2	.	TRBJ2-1	TGTGCCAGCAGCTTAGGGACTAGCGGCTCCAATGAGCAGTTCTTC	CASSLGTSGSNEQFF
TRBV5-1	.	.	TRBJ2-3	TGCGCCAGCAGCTTGGAAAGGGCAGATACGCAGTATTTT	CASSLERADTQYF
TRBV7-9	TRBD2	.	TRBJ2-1	TGTGCCAGCAGCCCCCGGGGTAGCGGGAGGGCCTACAATGAGCAGTTCTTC	CASSPRGSGRAYNEQFF
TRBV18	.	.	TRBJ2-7	TGTGCCAGCTCACCCTTGGGCGGGGACTCCTACGAGCAGTACTTC	CASSPLGGDSYEQYF
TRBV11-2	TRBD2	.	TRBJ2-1	TGTGCCAGCAGCTTAGTACCAGCGGGAGGGGACTCCTACAATGAGCAGTTCTTC	CASSLVPAGGDSYNEQFF
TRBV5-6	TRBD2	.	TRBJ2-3	TGTGCCAGCAGCTCGTTGTTGGGACTAGCGGGTAGTACAGATACGCAGTATTTT	CASSSLLGLAGSTDTQYF
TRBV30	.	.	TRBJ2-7	TGTGCCTGGAGTGCTCAGGTCTACGAGCAGTACTTC	CAWSAQVYEQYF
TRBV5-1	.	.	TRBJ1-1	TGCGCCAGCAGCCCCCTAGACAGCCTGAACACTGAAGCTTTCTTT	CASSPLDSLNTEAFF
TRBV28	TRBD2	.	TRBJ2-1	TGTGCCAGCAGTCCCCCCCGCCTCGGGACTAGCCAAAATGAGCAGTTCTTC	CASSPPRLGTSQNEQFF
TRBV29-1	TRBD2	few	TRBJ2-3	TGCACCACGGGGGGTAGCACAGATACGCAGTATTTT	CTTGGSTDTQYF
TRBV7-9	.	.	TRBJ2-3	TGTGCCAGCAGCTTATCTGGGGATACGCAGTATTTT	CASSLSGDTQYF
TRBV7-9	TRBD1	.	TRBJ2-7	TGTGCCAGCAGCTTAGCAGGGACAGGGGGCTCCTACGAGCAGTACTTC	CASSLAGTGGSYEQYF
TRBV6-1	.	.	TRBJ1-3	TGTGCCAGCAGTGAAGGTTCGGGTCACGGAAACACCATATATTTT	CASSEGSGHGNTIYF
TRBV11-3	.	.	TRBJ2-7	TGTGCCGGATCCCGAGGGGCCACCTACGAGCAGTACTTC	CAGSRGATYEQYF
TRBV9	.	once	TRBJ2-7	TGTGCCAGCAGCAGAGAGGAGGGCCGCTACGAGCAGTACTTC	CASSREEGRYEQYF
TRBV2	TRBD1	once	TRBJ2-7	TGTGCCAGCATAAAGACACCACAGGGGGCATACGAGCAGTACTTC	CASIKTPQGAYEQYF
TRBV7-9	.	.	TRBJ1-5	TGTGCCAGCAGCACGGTGGATAGCAATCAGCCCCAGCATTTT	CASSTVDSNQPQHF
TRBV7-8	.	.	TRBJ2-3	TGTGCCAGCAGCCTACGTTTAACAACAGATACGCAGTATTTT	CASSLRLTTDTQYF
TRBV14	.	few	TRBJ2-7	TGTGCCAGCGGGTCGATGACCTACGAGCAGTACTTC	CASGSMTYEQYF
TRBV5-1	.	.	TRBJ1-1	TGCGCCAGCAGCTGGACAGTTCTGTACGAGGAAGCTTTCTTT	CASSWTVLYEEAFF
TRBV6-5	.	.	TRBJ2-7	TGTGCCAGCAGTTACCAGGGCTACTACGAGCAGTACTTC	CASSYQGYYEQYF
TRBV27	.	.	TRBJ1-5	TGTGCCAGCAGCCAGGGTTTGCGTCAGCCCCAGCATTTT	CASSQGLRQPQHF
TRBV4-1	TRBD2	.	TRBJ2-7	TGCGCCAGCAGCCAAGATTTCGAAAGAGCGGGAATCTACGAGCAGTACTTC	CASSQDFERAGIYEQYF
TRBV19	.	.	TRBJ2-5	TGTGCCAGTAGTCCCCACAGGACCAAAGAGACCCAGTACTTC	CASSPHRTKETQYF
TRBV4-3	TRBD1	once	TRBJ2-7	TGCGCCAGCAGCCACGCGGGGTTGGGACAGGGGGACAACGAGCAGTACTTC	CASSHAGLGQGDNEQYF
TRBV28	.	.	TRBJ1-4	TGTGCCAGCGGACGGACATCATATAATGAAAAACTGTTTTTT	CASGRTSYNEKLFF
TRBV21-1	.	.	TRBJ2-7	TGTGCCAGCAGCAAAGCCGACTACGAGCAGTACTTC	CASSKADYEQYF
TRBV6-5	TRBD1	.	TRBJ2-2	TGTGCCAGCTGCCGGACAGGGGATAACACCGGGGAGCTGTTTTTT	CASCRTGDNTGELFF
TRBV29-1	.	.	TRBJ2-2	TGCAGCGTTGAAGGCGGGCAGGGGGGCACCGGGGAGCTGTTTTTT	CSVEGGQGGTGELFF
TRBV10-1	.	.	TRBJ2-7	TGCGCCAGCAGGATCCCGGGACATTATTACCACGAGCAGTACTTC	CASRIPGHYYHEQYF
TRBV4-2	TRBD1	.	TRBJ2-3	TGTGCCAGCAGCCTTGAGGGACAGGTAGCAGATACGCAGTATTTT	CASSLEGQVADTQYF